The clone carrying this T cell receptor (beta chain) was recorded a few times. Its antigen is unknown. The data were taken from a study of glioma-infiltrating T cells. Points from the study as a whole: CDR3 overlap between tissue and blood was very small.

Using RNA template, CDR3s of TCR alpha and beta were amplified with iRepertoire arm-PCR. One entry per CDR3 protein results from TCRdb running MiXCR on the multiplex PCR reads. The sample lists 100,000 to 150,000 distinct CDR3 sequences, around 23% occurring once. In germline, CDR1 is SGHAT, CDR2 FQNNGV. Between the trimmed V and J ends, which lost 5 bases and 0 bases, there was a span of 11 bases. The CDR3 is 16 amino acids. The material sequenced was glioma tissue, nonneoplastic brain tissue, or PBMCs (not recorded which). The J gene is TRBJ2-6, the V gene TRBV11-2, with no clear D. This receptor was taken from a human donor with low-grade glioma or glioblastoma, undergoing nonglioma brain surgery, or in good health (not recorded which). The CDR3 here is CASSVGPSSGANVLTF. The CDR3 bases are TGTGCCAGCAGCGTCGGACCGTCCTCTGGGGCCAACGTCCTGACTTTC. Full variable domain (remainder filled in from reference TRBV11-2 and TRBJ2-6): EAGVAQSPRYKIIEKRQSVAFWCNPISGHATLYWYQQILGQGPKLLIQFQNNGVVDDSQLPKDRFSAERLKGVDSTLKIQPAKLEDSAVYLCASSVGPSSGANVLTFGAGSRLTVL.